This T cell receptor beta chain was identified in a study of cytomegalovirus exposure and HLA in healthy donors. Study background: From HLA-typed donors, an early data release held roughly 89 million unique TCRs.

As concerns this clone: Its cognate antigen is unknown.

PCR employed 60 Vbeta and 13 Jbeta primers. TCRdb's copy holds only in-frame clones and misses some; the assay was immunoSEQ multiplex PCR. The sample consists of about 130,000 clones, 70% to 80% of them appearing once. The germline V gene has CDR1 SGDLS and CDR2 YYNGEE. Unmatched junction bases numbered 4, after V lost 3 bases and J lost 6 bases. The CDR3 covers 15 residues. The study's findings and limits: The investigators catalogued 164 TCR beta chains as cytomegalovirus-associated. Under in vitro conditions, a few CMV-associated chains were confirmed as specific for CMV antigens.

The chain combines TRBV9 with TRBJ1-6, with 9 bases identical to TRBD1. The receptor was derived from a man aged 35-49 years in good health and CMV-seropositive. What was sequenced was PBMCs. The CDR3 loop is CASSGGQGSNSPLHF. The CDR3, as DNA: TGTGCCAGCAGCGGGGGACAGGGTAGTAATTCACCCCTCCACTTT. The whole variable domain, filled in from reference TRBV9 and TRBJ1-6, reads DSGVTQTPKHLITATGQRVTLRCSPRSGDLSVYWYQQSLDQGLQFLIQYYNGEERAKGNILERFSAQQFPDLHSELNLSSLELGDSALYFCASSGGQGSNSPLHFGNGTRLTVT.